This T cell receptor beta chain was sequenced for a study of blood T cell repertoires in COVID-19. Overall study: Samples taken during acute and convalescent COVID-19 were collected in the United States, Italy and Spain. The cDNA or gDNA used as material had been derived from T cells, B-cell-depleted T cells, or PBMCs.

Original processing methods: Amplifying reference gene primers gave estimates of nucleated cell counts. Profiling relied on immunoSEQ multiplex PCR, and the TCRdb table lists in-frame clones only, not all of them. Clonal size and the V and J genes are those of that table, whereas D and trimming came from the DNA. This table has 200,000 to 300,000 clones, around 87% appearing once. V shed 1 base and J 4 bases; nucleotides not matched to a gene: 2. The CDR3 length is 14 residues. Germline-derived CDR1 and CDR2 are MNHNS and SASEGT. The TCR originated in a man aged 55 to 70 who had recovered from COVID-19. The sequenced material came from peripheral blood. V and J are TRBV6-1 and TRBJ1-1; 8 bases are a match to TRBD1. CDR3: CASSEGGTGTEAFF. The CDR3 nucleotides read TGTGCCAGCAGTGAAGGAGGGACAGGCACTGAAGCTTTCTTT.